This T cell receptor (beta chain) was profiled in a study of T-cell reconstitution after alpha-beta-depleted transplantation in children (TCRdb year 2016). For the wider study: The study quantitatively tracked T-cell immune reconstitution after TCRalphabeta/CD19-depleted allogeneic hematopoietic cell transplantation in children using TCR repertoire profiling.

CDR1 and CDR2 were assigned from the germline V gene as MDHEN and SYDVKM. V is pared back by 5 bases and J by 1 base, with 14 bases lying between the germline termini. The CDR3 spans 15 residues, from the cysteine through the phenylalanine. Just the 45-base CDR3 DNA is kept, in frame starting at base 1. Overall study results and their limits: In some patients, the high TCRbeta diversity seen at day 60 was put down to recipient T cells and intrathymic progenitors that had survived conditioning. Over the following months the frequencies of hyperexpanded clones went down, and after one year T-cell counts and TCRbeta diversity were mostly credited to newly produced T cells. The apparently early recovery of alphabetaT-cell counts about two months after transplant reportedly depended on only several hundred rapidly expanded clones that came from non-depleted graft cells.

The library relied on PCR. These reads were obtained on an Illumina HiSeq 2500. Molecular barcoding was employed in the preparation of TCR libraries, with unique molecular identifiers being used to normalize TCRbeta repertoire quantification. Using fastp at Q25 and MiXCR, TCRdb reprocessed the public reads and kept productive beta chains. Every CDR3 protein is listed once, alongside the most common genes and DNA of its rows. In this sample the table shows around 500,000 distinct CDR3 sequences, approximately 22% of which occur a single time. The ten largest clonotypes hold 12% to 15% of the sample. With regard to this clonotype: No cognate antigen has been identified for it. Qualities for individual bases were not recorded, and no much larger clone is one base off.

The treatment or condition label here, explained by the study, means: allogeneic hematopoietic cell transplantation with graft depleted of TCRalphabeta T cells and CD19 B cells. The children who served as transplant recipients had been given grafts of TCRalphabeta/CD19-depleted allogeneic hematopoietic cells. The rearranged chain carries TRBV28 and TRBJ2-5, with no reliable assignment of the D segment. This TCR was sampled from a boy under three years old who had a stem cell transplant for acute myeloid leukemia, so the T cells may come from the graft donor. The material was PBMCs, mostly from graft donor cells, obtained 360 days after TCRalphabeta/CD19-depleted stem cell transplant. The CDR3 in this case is CASSRPFGPQETQYF. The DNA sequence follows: TGTGCCAGCAGTAGACCCTTCGGACCCCAAGAGACCCAGTACTTC.